The T cell receptor beta chain described here comes from a study of post-analysis software for immune sequencing data. Overall study context: Progressive-relapsing, secondary progressive and relapsing-remitting multiple sclerosis were among the disease courses included. Broader study findings: Elevated frequency relative to controls characterized about 5 TRBV segments in patients, TRBV5-6, TRBV5-1 and TRBV20-1 among them.

Every TCR beta cDNA library bore unique molecular identifiers. TCRdb recomputed calls from the PCR reads with MiXCR, one row per CDR3 protein. The sample yields about 800,000 distinct CDR3 sequences, around 27% seen once. From germline, CDR1 is LGHNA and CDR2 YSLEER. The CDR3 is made up of 14 amino acids. The ends were cut back, 4 bases at V and 2 bases at J, with 9 bases in the middle. This clonotype was counted only a few times. Antigen specificity is unknown. This TCR was sampled from a girl aged 5-17 years with multiple sclerosis. The sample was blood. The rearrangement uses TRBV4-3 and TRBJ2-1; D call uncertain. CDR3 sequence: CASSPTEPYNEQFF. Here the CDR3 DNA reads TGCGCCAGCAGCCCCACTGAGCCCTACAATGAGCAGTTCTTC.